This entry features one TCR beta chain sequence. Its cognate antigen is unknown. The data belong to a study of cytomegalovirus exposure and HLA in healthy donors. PCR used 60 Vbeta primers and 13 Jbeta primers. Sequencing used immunoSEQ multiplex PCR; TCRdb keeps in-frame clones, though not all of them. The table has roughly 95,000 clones, approximately 76% seen once; the top ten hold around 5%. The germline V gene encodes CDR1 LNHDA and CDR2 SQIVND (reference sequence). V shed 5 bases and J 7 bases; nucleotides not matched to a gene: 7. The CDR3 extends over 14 amino acids. The study's findings and limits: TCR beta sequences reportedly predicted most subjects' HLA-A and HLA-B alleles accurately. Later work showed greater clonal expansion in HLA-associated TCR beta chains than in equally common others. Data from an earlier analysis indicated that most TCR beta V segments were productive either about 87% or about 30% of the time.

The chain recombines TRBV19 with TRBJ2-2, with 7 nucleotides matching TRBD1. This TCR was recovered from a man under 40 in good health and CMV-seropositive. The sample was PBMCs. The chain's CDR3 is CASSRDRVNGELFF. CDR3 nucleotide sequence: TGTGCCAGTAGTCGAGACAGGGTTAACGGGGAGCTGTTTTTT.